The 13 T cell receptor beta chains below were found in one sample sequenced in a study of cytomegalovirus exposure and HLA in healthy donors (dated by TCRdb to about 2017). Library preparation employed the immunoSEQ multiplex PCR assay. A mixture of 60 forward primers for TCR Vbeta segments and 13 reverse primers for TCR Jbeta segments was used in the multiplex PCR. TCRdb re-hosts the immuneACCESS table, in-frame sequences only. Its copies lack some clones; in the studies checked, an unresolved V gene accounts for under half of them, and the cause for the rest is not known. Counted in this sample were 170,000 or so clones; about 85% of them appeared once. Roughly 2.1% of the sample comes from the top ten. The sample comprised PBMCs. All receptors come from a man younger than 35 in good health and CMV-seronegative.

V and J are TRBV7-6 and TRBJ2-3, with TRBD2 matching 9 bases. V shed 1 base, J shed 8 bases, and the junction held 7 bases outside the gene matches. CDR3 length: 15 residues. The germline CDR1 and CDR2 sequences are SGHVS and FNYEAQ. The chain's CDR3 is CASSLVAGGHATQYF. The CDR3 coding sequence is TGTGCCAGCAGCTTAGTGGCGGGAGGGCATGCTACGCAGTATTTT.

The chain is built from TRBV16 and TRBJ1-1, with TRBD1 as a possible D gene (5 bases). The V end was cut by 2 bases, the J end by 4 bases, with 11 bases between. This CDR3 contains 14 residues. Germline V gene sequence: CDR1 KGHSY, CDR2 FQNENV. The CDR3 loop reads CASSQGGAGTEAFF. Here the CDR3 DNA reads TGTGCCAGCAGCCAAGGAGGGGCGGGCACTGAAGCTTTCTTT.

The chain employs TRBV5-4 and TRBJ1-4, with TRBD1 identical over 9 bases. CDR3 size: 16 residues. Trimming cost V 4 bases and J 7 bases; bases outside gene matches: 11. The germline V gene has CDR1 SGHNT and CDR2 YYREEE (reference sequence). CDR3 sequence: CASSGTGLGIAEKLFF. The CDR3 coding sequence is TGTGCCAGCAGCGGGACAGGGCTCGGCATAGCTGAAAAACTGTTTTTT.

The chain joins TRBV14 to TRBJ2-3, with D uncertain. V was clipped by 4 bases and J by 10 bases, with 9 bases between them. This CDR3 has 11 amino acids. CDR1 and CDR2 from the germline V gene are SGHDN and FVKESK. CDR3 protein: CASSLYGPQYF. CDR3 coding DNA: TGTGCCAGCAGCCTTTACGGTCCGCAGTATTTT.

V is TRBV9 and J is TRBJ1-3; 7 positions match TRBD1. The J segment lost 3 bases and the V segment lost 4 bases, leaving 10 bases of the junction unmatched. CDR1 is SGDLS and CDR2 is YYNGEE in the germline V gene. This CDR3 is built from 16 residues. The CDR3 DNA sequence: TGTGCCAGCAGCACCGTAGGTCCAGGGGGTGGAAACACCATATATTTT. It encodes CASSTVGPGGGNTIYF.

The chain combines TRBV28 with TRBJ1-2, with 8 positions matching TRBD1. This CDR3 has 15 amino acids. Germline lookup yields CDR1 MDHEN and CDR2 SYDVKM. V gave up 7 bases and J gave up 3 bases; unmatched junction bases: 10. In nucleotides, the CDR3 is TGTGCCAGCACCCCCCGGGACAGGCTCTACTATGGCTACACCTTC. Translating it yields CASTPRDRLYYGYTF.

This rearrangement joins TRBV7-6 to TRBJ2-2; perhaps TRBD1 as D (5 bases). The V end was cut by 4 bases, the J end by 0 bases, with 15 bases between. Germline lookup yields CDR1 SGHVS and CDR2 FNYEAQ. The CDR3 totals 17 residues. CDR3 sequence (DNA): TGTGCCAGCAGCTCTGGACGTGGGGCGACGAACACCGGGGAGCTGTTTTTT. Amino acids: CASSSGRGATNTGELFF.

As for this clone: One end of the junction does not line up with germline, which may come from a read error. The V and J genes are TRBV5-1 and TRBJ2-2, with D perhaps TRBD1 (6 bases). This CDR3 region has 15 residues. Germline V gene sequence: CDR1 SGHRS, CDR2 YFSETQ. In DNA form, the CDR3 reads TGCGCCAGCAGCTTGACTCAGGGGAACGCCGGGGAGCTGTTTTTT. This codes for CASSLTQGNAGELFF.

This rearrangement joins TRBV5-5 to TRBJ2-6; 7 bases are shared with TRBD1. V trimming: 4 bases; J trimming: 0 bases; junction bases outside the gene matches: 7. CDR3 length: 17 residues. Looked up from germline, CDR1 is SGHKS and CDR2 is YYEKEE (reference sequence). Written as DNA, the CDR3 is TGTGCCAGCAGCCTGACAGGGAGCAGCTCTGGGGCCAACGTCCTGACTTTC. Encoded protein: CASSLTGSSSGANVLTF.

This chain joins TRBV7-9 and TRBJ2-7; D perhaps matches TRBD1 (6 bases). The V gene's germline CDR1 is SEHNR and CDR2 FQNEAQ (reference sequence). Trimming stripped 5 bases from V and 3 bases from J, with 14 bases between. The CDR3 contains 14 residues. The CDR3 spells CASSLWDTGYEQYF. In DNA form, the CDR3 reads TGTGCCAGCAGCCTATGGGACACGGGCTACGAGCAGTACTTC.

This clone was observed a single time. This rearrangement joins TRBV4-1 to TRBJ1-1; 7 bases line up with TRBD1. Germline lookup yields CDR1 MGHRA and CDR2 YSYEKL. V trimming: 0 bases; J trimming: 2 bases; junction bases outside the gene matches: 3. This CDR3 contains 15 residues. The CDR3 sequence is CASSQEHRGNTEAFF. The CDR3 coding sequence is TGCGCCAGCAGCCAAGAGCACAGGGGTAACACTGAAGCTTTCTTT.

The rearrangement uses TRBV7-6 and TRBJ1-5, with TRBD1 identical over 8 bases. The CDR3 runs 12 residues. The germline CDR1 and CDR2 sequences are SGHVS and FNYEAQ. Germline trimming cut 0 bases from V and 15 bases from J; bases unmatched to any gene: 4. The chain's CDR3 is CASSLADRGAHF. The DNA for the CDR3 is TGTGCCAGCAGCTTAGCCGACAGGGGCGCGCATTTT. Based on the CDR3 plus reference TRBV7-6 and TRBJ1-5, the full variable domain is GAGVSQSPRYKVTKRGQDVALRCDPISGHVSLYWYRQALGQGPEFLTYFNYEAQQDKSGLPNDRFSAERPEGSISTLTIQRTEQRDSAMYRCASSLADRGAHFGDGTRLSIL.

In DNA form, the CDR3 reads TGTGCCAGCAGTGGACGACAGGGGCCGAACTACAATGAGCAGTTCTTC. Translated, it gives CASSGRQGPNYNEQFF. The chain couples TRBV25-1 to TRBJ2-1; TRBD1 matches at 8 bases. CDR1 MGHDK and CDR2 SYGVNS come from the germline V gene. J was trimmed by 3 bases and V by 4 bases; bases with no gene match: 8. CDR3 length: 16 residues.